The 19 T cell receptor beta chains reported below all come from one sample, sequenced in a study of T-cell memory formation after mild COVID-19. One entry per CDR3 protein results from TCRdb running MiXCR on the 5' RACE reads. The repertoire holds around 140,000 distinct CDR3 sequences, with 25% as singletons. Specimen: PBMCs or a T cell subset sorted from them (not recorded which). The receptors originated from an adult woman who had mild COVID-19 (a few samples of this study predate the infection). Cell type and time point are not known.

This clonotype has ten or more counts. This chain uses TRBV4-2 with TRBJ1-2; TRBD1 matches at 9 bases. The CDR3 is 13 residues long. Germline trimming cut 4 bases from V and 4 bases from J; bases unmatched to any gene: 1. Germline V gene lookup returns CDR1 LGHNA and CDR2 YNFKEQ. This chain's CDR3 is CASSPGQGYGYTF. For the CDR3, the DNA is TGTGCCAGCAGCCCGGGACAGGGCTATGGCTACACCTTC.

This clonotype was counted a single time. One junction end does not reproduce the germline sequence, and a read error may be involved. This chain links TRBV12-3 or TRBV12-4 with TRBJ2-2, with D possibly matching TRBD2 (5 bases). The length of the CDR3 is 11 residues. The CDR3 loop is CAGEVAGELYF. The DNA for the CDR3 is TGTGCCGGTGAGGTGGCCGGGGAGCTGTATTTT.

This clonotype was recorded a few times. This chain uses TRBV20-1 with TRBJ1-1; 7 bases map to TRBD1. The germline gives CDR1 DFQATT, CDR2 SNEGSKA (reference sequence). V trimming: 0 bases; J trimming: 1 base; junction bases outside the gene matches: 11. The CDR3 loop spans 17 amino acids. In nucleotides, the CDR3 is TGCAGTGCTAGAGATGGGGAAACAGGGGCAACGAACACTGAAGCTTTCTTT. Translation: CSARDGETGATNTEAFF.

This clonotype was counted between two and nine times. The CDR3: CASSQGTSEWYEQYF. In DNA, the CDR3 is TGCGCCAGCAGCCAAGGGACTAGCGAATGGTACGAGCAGTACTTC. The chain is built from TRBV4-1 and TRBJ2-7, with 9 bases aligning to TRBD2. Per germline, CDR1 MGHRA and CDR2 YSYEKL. V trimming: 1 base; J trimming: 4 bases; junction bases outside the gene matches: 5. The CDR3 is 15 amino acids.

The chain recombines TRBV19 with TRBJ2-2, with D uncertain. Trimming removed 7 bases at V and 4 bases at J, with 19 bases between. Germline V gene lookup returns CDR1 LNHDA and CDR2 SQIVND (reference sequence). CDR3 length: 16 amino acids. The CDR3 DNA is TGTGCCAGTAACCAACCCTGGGGTGATATCACCGGGGAGCTGTTTTTT. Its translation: CASNQPWGDITGELFF.

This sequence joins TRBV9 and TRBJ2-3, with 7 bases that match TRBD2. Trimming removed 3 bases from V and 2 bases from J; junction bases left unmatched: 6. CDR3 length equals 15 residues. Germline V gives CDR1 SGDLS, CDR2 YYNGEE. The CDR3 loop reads CASSESGAYTDTQYF. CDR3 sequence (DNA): TGTGCCAGCAGCGAGAGCGGGGCCTACACAGATACGCAGTATTTT.

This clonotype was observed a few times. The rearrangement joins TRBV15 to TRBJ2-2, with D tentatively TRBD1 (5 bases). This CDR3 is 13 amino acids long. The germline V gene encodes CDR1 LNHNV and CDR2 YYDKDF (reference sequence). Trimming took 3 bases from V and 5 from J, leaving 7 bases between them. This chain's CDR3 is CATSRGLTGELFF. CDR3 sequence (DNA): TGTGCCACCAGCAGGGGGCTAACCGGGGAGCTGTTTTTT.

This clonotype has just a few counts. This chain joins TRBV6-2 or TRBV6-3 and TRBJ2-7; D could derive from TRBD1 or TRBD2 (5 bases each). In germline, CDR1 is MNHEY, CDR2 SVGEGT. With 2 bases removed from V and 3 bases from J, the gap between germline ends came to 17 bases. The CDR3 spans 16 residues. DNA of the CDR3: TGTGCCAGCAGTTACGGAATCCGGGACGTAAGCTACGAGCAGTACTTC. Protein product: CASSYGIRDVSYEQYF.

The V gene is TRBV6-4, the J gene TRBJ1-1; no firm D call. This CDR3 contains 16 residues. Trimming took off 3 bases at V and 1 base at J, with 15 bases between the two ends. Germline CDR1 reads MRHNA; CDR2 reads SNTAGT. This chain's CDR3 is CASSEGMGQPNTEAFF. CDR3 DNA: TGTGCCAGCAGTGAAGGAATGGGCCAGCCGAACACTGAAGCTTTCTTT.

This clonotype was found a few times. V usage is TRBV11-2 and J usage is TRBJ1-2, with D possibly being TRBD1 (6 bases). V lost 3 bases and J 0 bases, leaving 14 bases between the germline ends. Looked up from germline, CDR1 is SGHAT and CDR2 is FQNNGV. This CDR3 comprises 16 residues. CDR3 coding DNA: TGTGCCAGCAGCTTCGGGGGGGCCCAAGCTAACTATGGCTACACCTTC. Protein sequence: CASSFGGAQANYGYTF.

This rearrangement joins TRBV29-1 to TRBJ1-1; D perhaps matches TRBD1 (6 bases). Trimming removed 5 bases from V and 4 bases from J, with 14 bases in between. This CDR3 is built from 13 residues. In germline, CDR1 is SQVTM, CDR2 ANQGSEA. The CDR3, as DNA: TGCAGCGTTACAGGGATCGCGGGCACTGAAGCTTTCTTT. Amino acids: CSVTGIAGTEAFF.

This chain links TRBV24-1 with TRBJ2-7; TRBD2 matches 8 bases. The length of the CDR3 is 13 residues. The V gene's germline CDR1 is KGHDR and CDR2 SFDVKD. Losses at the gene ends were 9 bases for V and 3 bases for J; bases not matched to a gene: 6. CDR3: CATRGGYHYEQYF. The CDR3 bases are TGTGCCACCCGGGGGGGGTACCACTACGAGCAGTACTTC.

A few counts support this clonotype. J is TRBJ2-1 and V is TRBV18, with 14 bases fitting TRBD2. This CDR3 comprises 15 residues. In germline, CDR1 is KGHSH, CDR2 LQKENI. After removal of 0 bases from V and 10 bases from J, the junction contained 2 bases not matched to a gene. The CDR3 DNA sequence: TGTGCCAGCTCACCACCGGGACTAGCGGGGGCGGAGCAGTTCTTC. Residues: CASSPPGLAGAEQFF.

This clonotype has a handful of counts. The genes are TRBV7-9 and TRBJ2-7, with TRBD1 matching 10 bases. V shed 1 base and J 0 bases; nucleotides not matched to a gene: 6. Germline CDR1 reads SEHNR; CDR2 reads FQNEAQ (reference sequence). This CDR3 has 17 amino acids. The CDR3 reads CASSLETGTGASYEQYF. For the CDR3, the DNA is TGTGCCAGCAGCTTAGAGACCGGGACAGGGGCCTCCTACGAGCAGTACTTC.

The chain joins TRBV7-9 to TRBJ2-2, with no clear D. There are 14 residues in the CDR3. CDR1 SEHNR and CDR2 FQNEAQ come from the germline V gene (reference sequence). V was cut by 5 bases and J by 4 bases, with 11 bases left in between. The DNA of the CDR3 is TGTGCCAGCAGCCGGGTCCTGTTCACCGGGGAGCTGTTTTTT. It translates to CASSRVLFTGELFF.

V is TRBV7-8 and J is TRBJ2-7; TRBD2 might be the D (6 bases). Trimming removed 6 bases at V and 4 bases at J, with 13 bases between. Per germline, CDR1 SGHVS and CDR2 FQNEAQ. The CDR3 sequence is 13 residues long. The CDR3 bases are TGTGCCAGCAGGGCGGGGACTCAATACGAGCAGTACTTC. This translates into CASRAGTQYEQYF. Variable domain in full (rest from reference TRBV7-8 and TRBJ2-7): GAGVSQSPRYKVAKRGQDVALRCDPISGHVSLFWYQQALGQGPEFLTYFQNEAQLDKSGLPSDRFFAERPEGSVSTLKIQRTQQEDSAVYLCASRAGTQYEQYFGPGTRLTVT.

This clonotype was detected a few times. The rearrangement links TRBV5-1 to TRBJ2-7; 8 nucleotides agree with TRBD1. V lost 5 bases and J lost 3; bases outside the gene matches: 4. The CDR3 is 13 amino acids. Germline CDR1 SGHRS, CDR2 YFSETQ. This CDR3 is CASRYGQGYEQYF. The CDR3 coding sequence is TGCGCCAGCAGATACGGACAGGGCTACGAGCAGTACTTC.

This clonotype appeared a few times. The CDR3 nucleotides are TGCAGTGCTAGTGAGTCGTGGGCAGGGGGGGACTACGAGCAGTACTTC. Its protein is CSASESWAGGDYEQYF. The V call is TRBV20-1, the J call TRBJ2-7, with D perhaps TRBD1 or TRBD2 (7 bases each). This CDR3 spans 16 amino acids. Trimming pared 3 bases from V and 3 bases from J, leaving 21 bases between. Germline lookup yields CDR1 DFQATT and CDR2 SNEGSKA (reference sequence).

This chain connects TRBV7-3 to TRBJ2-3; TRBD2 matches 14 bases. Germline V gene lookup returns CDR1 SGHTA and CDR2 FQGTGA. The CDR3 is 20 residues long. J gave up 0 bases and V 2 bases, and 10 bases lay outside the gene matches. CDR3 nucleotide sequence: TGTGCCAGCAGCTTAGTACCCGGGACTAGCGGGAGTGGGAGCACAGATACGCAGTATTTT. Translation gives CASSLVPGTSGSGSTDTQYF.